A single T cell receptor beta chain is shown here with its context. The protocol was immunoSEQ multiplex PCR, while the TCRdb copy is restricted to in-frame clones and leaves out a portion. The profile covers 250,000 or so clones, with around 88% appearing a single time and less than 3% taken by the ten largest. This record comes from a study of Ad26.COV2.S vaccination and SARS-CoV-2 variants. The treatment denotes: approximately 18 received Ad26.COV2.S at low or high dose, single or two shots; about 5 received placebo; per-sample allocation not given. On day 63 after the first injection, vaccine and placebo recipients gave samples. Trimming cost V 5 bases and J 5 bases; bases outside gene matches: 8. This CDR3 has 14 amino acids. CDR1 SGHTA and CDR2 FQGTGA come from the germline V gene.

Sequences were derived from peripheral blood, sampled in a trial of Ad26.COV2.S vaccine versus placebo. The receptor's source is a person aged 18-65 years who received the Ad26.COV2.S COVID-19 vaccine or a placebo. The V call is TRBV7-3, the J call TRBJ2-5, with 7 bases fitting TRBD1. The CDR3 spells CASSPSRGWETQYF. Here the CDR3 DNA reads TGTGCCAGCAGCCCCTCCAGGGGGTGGGAGACCCAGTACTTC.